This T cell receptor beta chain was retrieved from a study of T cell changes during pregnancy in multiple sclerosis. Method: immunoSEQ multiplex PCR; TCRdb's copy keeps in-frame clones and lacks some. Of fewer than 50,000 clones listed, 85% to 95% were seen once; the top ten hold roughly 5%. This clone has just a few counts. The CDR3 extends over 13 amino acids. V was trimmed by 3 bases and J by 1 base, leaving 8 bases between them. Looked up from germline, CDR1 is SQVTM and CDR2 is ANQGSEA. The sample in question was CD8+ T cells from peripheral blood mononuclear cells, obtained before pregnancy. This sequence joins TRBV29-1 and TRBJ2-3, with D possibly being TRBD2 (6 bases). This receptor was taken from a female donor with multiple sclerosis, enrolled in a pregnancy study. This CDR3 is CSVDGTGTDTQYF. CDR3 nucleotides: TGCAGCGTTGATGGGACTGGCACAGATACGCAGTATTTT.